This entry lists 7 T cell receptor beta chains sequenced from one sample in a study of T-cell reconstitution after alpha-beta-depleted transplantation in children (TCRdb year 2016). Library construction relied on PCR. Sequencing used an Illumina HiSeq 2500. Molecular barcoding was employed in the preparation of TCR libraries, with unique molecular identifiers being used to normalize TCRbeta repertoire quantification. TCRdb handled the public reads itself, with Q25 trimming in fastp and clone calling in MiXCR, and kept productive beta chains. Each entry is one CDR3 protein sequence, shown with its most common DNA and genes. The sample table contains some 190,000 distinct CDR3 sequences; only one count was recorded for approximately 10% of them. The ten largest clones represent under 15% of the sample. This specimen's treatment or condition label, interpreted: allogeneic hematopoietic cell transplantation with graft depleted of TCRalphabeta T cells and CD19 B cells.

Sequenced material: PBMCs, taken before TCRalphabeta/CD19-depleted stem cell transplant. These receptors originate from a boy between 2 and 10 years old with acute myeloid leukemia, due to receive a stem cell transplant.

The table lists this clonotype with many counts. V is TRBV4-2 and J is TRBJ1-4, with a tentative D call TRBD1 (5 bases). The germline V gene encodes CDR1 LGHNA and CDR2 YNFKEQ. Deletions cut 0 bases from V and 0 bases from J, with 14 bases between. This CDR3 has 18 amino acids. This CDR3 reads CASSQDAGPRPTNEKLFF. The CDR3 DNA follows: TGTGCCAGCAGCCAAGATGCGGGGCCAAGACCAACTAATGAAAAACTGTTTTTT.

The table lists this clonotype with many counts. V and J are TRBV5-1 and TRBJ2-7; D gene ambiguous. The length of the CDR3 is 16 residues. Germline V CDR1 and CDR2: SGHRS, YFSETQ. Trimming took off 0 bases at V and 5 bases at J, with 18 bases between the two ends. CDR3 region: CASSLGLTALPHEQYF. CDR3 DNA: TGCGCCAGCAGCTTGGGACTTACGGCCCTTCCCCACGAGCAGTACTTC.

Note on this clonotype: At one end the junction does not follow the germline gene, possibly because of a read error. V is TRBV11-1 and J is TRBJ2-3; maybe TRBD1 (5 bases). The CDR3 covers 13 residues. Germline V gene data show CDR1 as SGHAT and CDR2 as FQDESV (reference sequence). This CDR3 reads CANSWDQGDTQYF. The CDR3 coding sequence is TGTGCCAACAGCTGGGATCAGGGCGATACGCAGTATTTT. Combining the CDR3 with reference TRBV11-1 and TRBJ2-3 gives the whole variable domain EAEVAQSPRYKITEKSQAVAFWCDPISGHATLYWYRQILGQGPELLVQFQDESVVDDSQLPKDRFSAERLKGVDSTLKIQPAELGDSAMYLCANSWDQGDTQYFGPGTRLTVL.

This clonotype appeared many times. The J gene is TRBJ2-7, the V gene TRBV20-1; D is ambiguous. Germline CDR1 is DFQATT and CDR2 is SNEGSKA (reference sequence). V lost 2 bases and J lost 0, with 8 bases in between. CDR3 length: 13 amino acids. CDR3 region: CSARMQSSYEQYF. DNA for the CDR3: TGCAGTGCTAGAATGCAGAGCTCCTACGAGCAGTACTTC.

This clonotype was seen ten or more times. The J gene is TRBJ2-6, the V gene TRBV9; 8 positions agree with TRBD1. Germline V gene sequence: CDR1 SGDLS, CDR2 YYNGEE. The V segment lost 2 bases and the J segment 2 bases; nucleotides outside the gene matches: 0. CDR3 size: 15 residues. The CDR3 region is CASSVTGAGANVLTF. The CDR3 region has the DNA TGTGCCAGCAGCGTGACAGGGGCTGGGGCCAACGTCCTGACTTTC.

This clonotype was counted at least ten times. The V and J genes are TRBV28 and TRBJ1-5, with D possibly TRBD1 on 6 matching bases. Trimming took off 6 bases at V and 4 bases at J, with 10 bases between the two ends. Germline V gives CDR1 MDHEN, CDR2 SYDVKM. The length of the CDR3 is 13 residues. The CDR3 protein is CASRIQGNQPQHF. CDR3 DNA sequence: TGTGCCAGCAGGATACAGGGAAATCAGCCCCAGCATTTT.

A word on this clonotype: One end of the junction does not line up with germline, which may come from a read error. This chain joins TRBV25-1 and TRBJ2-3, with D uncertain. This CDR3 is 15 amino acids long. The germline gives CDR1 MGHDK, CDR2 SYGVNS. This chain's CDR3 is CVSSEGIATRHTQYF. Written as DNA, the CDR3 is TGTGTCAGCAGTGAAGGTATCGCTACGAGACATACGCAGTATTTT.